A single sample gave rise to the 9 T cell receptor beta chains below, sequenced in a study of blood T cells in healthy people across ages. Using a J-beta primer mix together with a sample-barcoded 5' primer, a second PCR was run for about 6 to 12 cycles. TCRdb ran MiXCR on the 5' RACE reads and lists one entry per CDR3 protein. The repertoire holds 1.8 million or so distinct CDR3 sequences, around 42% seen once, with under 30% in the top ten. The sample consisted of blood. The receptors derive from a human donor in good health.

The chain has TRBV6-6 and TRBJ2-3; 8 positions match TRBD2. This CDR3 is 16 amino acids long. The germline V gene has CDR1 MNHNY and CDR2 SVGAGI (reference sequence). The junction had 6 bases not matched to a gene; V was cut back by 2 bases and J by 2 bases. The CDR3 region has the DNA TGTGCCAGCAGTTACGGAGCGGGGGCCAACACAGATACGCAGTATTTT. The encoded protein is CASSYGAGANTDTQYF.

This clonotype was detected only once. The V gene is TRBV29-1, the J gene TRBJ1-4; no firm D call. CDR1 SQVTM and CDR2 ANQGSEA come from the germline V gene. V was pared by 3 bases and J by 8 bases, with 10 bases between. This CDR3 region has 12 residues. The CDR3 sequence is CSVDPGREKLFF. CDR3 nucleotide sequence: TGCAGCGTTGATCCGGGAAGGGAAAAACTGTTTTTT.

This clonotype was counted between two and nine times. For the CDR3, the DNA is TGTGCCAGCAGTTTCCTGGCGGGGGGAACCTACAATGAGCAGTTCTTC. Translated, it gives CASSFLAGGTYNEQFF. The rearrangement uses TRBV12-3 or TRBV12-4 and TRBJ2-1; TRBD2 matches 8 bases. The CDR3 extends over 16 amino acids. Trimming removed 3 bases from V and 2 bases from J; junction bases left unmatched: 6.

This clonotype was found a few times. The genes are TRBV2 and TRBJ1-1; D is possibly TRBD1 (5 bases). V lost 6 bases to trimming and J lost 0 bases, with 8 bases between them. Germline V gives CDR1 SNHLY, CDR2 FYNNEI. The CDR3 contains 13 residues. This CDR3 reads CASRGEVNTEAFF. The CDR3 DNA is TGTGCCAGCAGAGGGGAGGTGAACACTGAAGCTTTCTTT.

This chain joins TRBV7-9 and TRBJ1-3; D unclear. Germline loops: CDR1 SEHNR, CDR2 FQNEAQ (reference sequence). This CDR3 has 15 residues. V was pared by 5 bases and J by 0 bases, with 11 bases between. The CDR3 loop is CASSLEILSGNTIYF. CDR3 DNA: TGTGCCAGCAGCCTCGAGATCCTCTCTGGAAACACCATATATTTT.

This clonotype was seen only a few times. This sequence joins TRBV20-1 and TRBJ2-1; D is perhaps TRBD1 or TRBD2 (6 bases each). V was clipped by 7 bases and J by 7 bases, with 14 bases between them. Germline assignment: CDR1 DFQATT and CDR2 SNEGSKA (reference sequence). The CDR3 runs 12 residues. CDR3 sequence reads: CSVVGAGNEQFF. CDR3 DNA sequence: TGCAGTGTGGTGGGGGCGGGAAATGAGCAGTTCTTC.

This clonotype was seen a single time. The chain employs TRBV10-3 and TRBJ2-3, with 9 positions matching TRBD2. Losses at the gene ends were 6 bases for V and 4 bases for J; bases not matched to a gene: 5. The CDR3 is 14 residues long. CDR1 ENHRY and CDR2 SYGVKD come from the germline V gene. CDR3 residues: CAIRAGGSPDTQYF. CDR3 sequence (DNA): TGTGCCATCAGAGCGGGGGGCTCCCCAGATACGCAGTATTTT.

This chain connects TRBV9 to TRBJ1-2, with D possibly being TRBD1 (5 bases). V was cut by 4 bases and J by 4 bases, with 14 bases left in between. Germline V lookup: CDR1 SGDLS, CDR2 YYNGEE. The CDR3 consists of 14 residues. The CDR3 is CASSPGDGLYGYTF. The CDR3 DNA reads as TGTGCCAGCAGCCCGGGGGACGGACTCTATGGCTACACCTTC. Full variable domain (remainder filled in from reference TRBV9 and TRBJ1-2): DSGVTQTPKHLITATGQRVTLRCSPRSGDLSVYWYQQSLDQGLQFLIQYYNGEERAKGNILERFSAQQFPDLHSELNLSSLELGDSALYFCASSPGDGLYGYTFGSGTRLTVV.

This clonotype was seen more than once but under ten times. This chain joins TRBV10-3 and TRBJ1-1, with D unresolved. From germline, CDR1 is ENHRY and CDR2 SYGVKD. The V and J ends lost 4 bases and 4 bases respectively, with 10 bases between them. The CDR3 runs to 13 residues. The CDR3 region has the DNA TGTGCCATCAGTGTGTTGGTGTCCACTGAAGCTTTCTTT. This encodes CAISVLVSTEAFF.